This record covers a single T cell receptor (delta chain). A read error is likely here: a far larger clone is one base away. Other DNA sequences in the sample encode the same CDR3. These data belong to a study of gamma-delta chains in newborns, infants, children. Study overall: Microbial exposure reportedly drives polyclonal innate γδ T cell expansion after birth.

TCRdb reprocessed the reads using CATT. This sample yields roughly 1,300 delta-chain clones, of which under 1.2% are seen a single time; approximately 19% belongs to the top ten. Trimming stripped 7 bases from V and 2 bases from J, with 17 bases between. CDR1 GEAIGNYY and CDR2 EKD come from the germline V gene. This CDR3 is built from 17 residues. The chain combines TRDV2 with TRDJ3; maybe TRDD2 (5 bases). The TCR was taken from a child in good health. Specimen: blood. The CDR3 DNA follows: TGTGCCTGCTTTCCCCTTCTTGGTGCCTGGGACACCCGACAGATGTTTTTC. Protein: CACFPLLGAWDTRQMFF.